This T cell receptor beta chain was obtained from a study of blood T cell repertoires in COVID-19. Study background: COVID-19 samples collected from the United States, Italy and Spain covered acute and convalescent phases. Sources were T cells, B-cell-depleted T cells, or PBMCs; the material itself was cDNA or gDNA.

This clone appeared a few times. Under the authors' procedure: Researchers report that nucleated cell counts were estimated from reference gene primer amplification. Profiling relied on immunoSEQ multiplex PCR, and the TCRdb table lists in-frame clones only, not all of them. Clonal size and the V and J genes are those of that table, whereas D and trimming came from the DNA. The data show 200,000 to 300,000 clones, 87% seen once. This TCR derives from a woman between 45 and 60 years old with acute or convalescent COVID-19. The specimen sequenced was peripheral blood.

CDR3 loop: CASREEQGPGNSPLHF. In nucleotides, the CDR3 is TGTGCCAGCAGAGAGGAACAGGGCCCTGGAAATTCACCCCTCCACTTT. The chain links TRBV5-4 to TRBJ1-6; tentative D call: TRBD1 (6 bases). The germline CDR1 and CDR2 sequences are SGHNT and YYREEE (reference sequence). There are 16 residues in the CDR3. The V end was cut by 5 bases, the J end by 7 bases, with 19 bases between.